This T cell receptor (beta chain) comes out of a study of T-cell memory formation after mild COVID-19. Broader study findings: In pre-infection memory, a portion of responding clones appeared, which suggested that cross-reactive memory joined. Second-wave clones with a day 37 peak had unconfirmed SARS-CoV-2 specificity.

At least ten counts were recorded for this clonotype. The antigen is not known. MiXCR, run by TCRdb on the 5' RACE reads, gives a single entry per CDR3 protein. In the table there are roughly 400,000 distinct CDR3 sequences, roughly 15% of which are singletons. Looked up from germline, CDR1 is SGHTA and CDR2 is FQGNSA. Trimming stripped 0 bases from V and 5 bases from J, with 12 bases between. The CDR3 is 15 amino acids. Material: PBMCs or a T cell subset sorted from them (not recorded which). The V call is TRBV7-2, the J call TRBJ2-3, with D perhaps TRBD2 (7 bases). The origin of this receptor is a man younger than 30 who had mild COVID-19 (a few samples of this study predate the infection). Cell type and time point are not known. The CDR3 reads CASSLAGGRQDTQYF. The DNA of the CDR3 is TGTGCCAGCAGCTTAGCGGGGGGGCGACAAGATACGCAGTATTTT.